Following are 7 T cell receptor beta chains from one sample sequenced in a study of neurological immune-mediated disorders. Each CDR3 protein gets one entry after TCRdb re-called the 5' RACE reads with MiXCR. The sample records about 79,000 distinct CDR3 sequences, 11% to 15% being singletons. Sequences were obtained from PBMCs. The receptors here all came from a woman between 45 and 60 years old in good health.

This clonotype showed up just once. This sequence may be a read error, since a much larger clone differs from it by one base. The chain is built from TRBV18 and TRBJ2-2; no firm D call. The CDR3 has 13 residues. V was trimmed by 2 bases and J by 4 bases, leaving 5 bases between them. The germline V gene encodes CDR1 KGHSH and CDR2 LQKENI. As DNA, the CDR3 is TGTGCCAGCTCACCAGTATTCACCGGGGAGCTGTTTTTT. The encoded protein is CASSPVFTGELFF.

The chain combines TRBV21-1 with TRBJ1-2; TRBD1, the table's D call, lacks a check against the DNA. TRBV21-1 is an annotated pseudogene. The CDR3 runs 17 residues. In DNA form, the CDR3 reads TGTGCCAGCAGCAGTCGGGACAGGGGTCCTGCCCAGTATGGCTACACCTTC. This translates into CASSSRDRGPAQYGYTF.

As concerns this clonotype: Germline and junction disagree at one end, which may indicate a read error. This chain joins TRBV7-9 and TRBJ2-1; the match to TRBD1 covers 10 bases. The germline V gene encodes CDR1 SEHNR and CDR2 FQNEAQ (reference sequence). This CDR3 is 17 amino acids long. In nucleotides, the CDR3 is TGTGCCAACAGCCTGTGGACAGGGGGATTCATCGGGAATGAGCAGTTCTTT. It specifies CANSLWTGGFIGNEQFF.

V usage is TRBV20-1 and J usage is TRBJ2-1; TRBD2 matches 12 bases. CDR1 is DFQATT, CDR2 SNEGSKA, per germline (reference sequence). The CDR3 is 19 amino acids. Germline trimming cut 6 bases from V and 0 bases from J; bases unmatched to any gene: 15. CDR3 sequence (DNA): TGCAGTGCCAAAACAACCGGGACTAGCGGGCCAAGCTCCTACAATGAGCAGTTCTTC. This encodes CSAKTTGTSGPSSYNEQFF.

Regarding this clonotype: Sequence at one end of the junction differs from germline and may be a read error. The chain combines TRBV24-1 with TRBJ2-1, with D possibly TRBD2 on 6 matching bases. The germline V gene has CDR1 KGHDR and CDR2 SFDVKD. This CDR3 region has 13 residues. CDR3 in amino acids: CATCDAGLYEQFF. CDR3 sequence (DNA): TGTGCCACCTGTGACGCGGGGTTGTATGAGCAGTTCTTC.

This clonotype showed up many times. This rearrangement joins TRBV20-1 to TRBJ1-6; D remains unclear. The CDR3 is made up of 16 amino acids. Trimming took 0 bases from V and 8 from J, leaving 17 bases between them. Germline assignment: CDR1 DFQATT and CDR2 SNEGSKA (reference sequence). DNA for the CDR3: TGCAGTGCTAGAGATTACATTAGGGCTACGGATTCACCCCTCCACTTT. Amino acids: CSARDYIRATDSPLHF.

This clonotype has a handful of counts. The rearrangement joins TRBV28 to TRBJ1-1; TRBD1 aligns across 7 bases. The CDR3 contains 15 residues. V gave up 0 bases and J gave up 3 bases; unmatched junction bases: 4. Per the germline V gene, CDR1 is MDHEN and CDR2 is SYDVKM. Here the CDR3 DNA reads TGTGCCAGCAGTTTATGGGACAGGACGGACACTGAAGCTTTCTTT. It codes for CASSLWDRTDTEAFF.